Below, 32 T cell receptor beta chains from the same sample are listed, as sequenced in a study of Ad26.COV2.S vaccination and SARS-CoV-2 variants (dated by TCRdb to the early 2020s). In light of the paper, this sample's treatment or condition label describes: roughly 19 received Ad26.COV2.S at low or high dose, single or two shots; five or six received placebo; per-sample allocation not given. Repertoires of vaccine and placebo recipients were sequenced from samples taken on day 63 after the first injection. Receptor libraries were prepared by the immunoSEQ multiplex PCR assay. TCRdb mirrors the immuneACCESS table, restricted to in-frame sequences. Some clones are absent from its copies; in checked studies, under half trace to an unresolved V gene, and the reason for the others is unknown. This sample comprises under 600,000 clones, about nine tenths of them detected only once. The ten largest make up around 1.6% of the sample.

This specimen was peripheral blood, taken in a trial of Ad26.COV2.S vaccine versus placebo. The receptor set was obtained from a person between 18 and 65 years old who received the Ad26.COV2.S COVID-19 vaccine or a placebo.

V usage is TRBV19 and J usage is TRBJ2-1; TRBD2 matches 7 bases. Germline values: CDR1 LNHDA, CDR2 SQIVND (reference sequence). V shed 0 bases, J shed 12 bases, and the junction held 5 bases outside the gene matches. The CDR3 consists of 13 residues. CDR3 in DNA: TGTGCCAGTAGTATAGATCGGGGGGACCCGCAGTTCTTC. Translating it yields CASSIDRGDPQFF.

The chain carries TRBV28 and TRBJ2-1; D tentatively reads TRBD1 or TRBD2 (5 bases each). Germline V gene data show CDR1 as MDHEN and CDR2 as SYDVKM. V was clipped by 9 bases and J by 7 bases, with 19 bases between them. This CDR3 is 14 amino acids long. The CDR3 sequence: CASARGFTRNEQFF. In nucleotides, the CDR3 is TGTGCCAGTGCCCGGGGCTTCACGAGGAATGAGCAGTTCTTC.

The chain combines TRBV29-1 with TRBJ1-2; TRBD1 matches 11 bases. CDR1 and CDR2 (germline): SQVTM, ANQGSEA. This CDR3 is built from 14 residues. V dropped 4 bases and J dropped 5; count of bases not matched to a gene: 6. The CDR3 region has the DNA TGCAGCGTTGGGAAAGGACAGGGGGCGTATGGCTACACCTTC. Protein product: CSVGKGQGAYGYTF.

A remark on this clone: At one end, the junction sequence differs from germline, possibly due to a read error. The chain employs TRBV6-1 and TRBJ1-2; D possibly corresponds to TRBD1 (6 bases). Germline values: CDR1 MNHNS, CDR2 SASEGT. The CDR3 extends over 11 amino acids. This CDR3 is CASSEVHRADF. The DNA of the CDR3 is TGTGCCAGCAGTGAAGTGCACAGGGCGGATTTC.

The chain uses TRBV2 and TRBJ1-1; 8 positions agree with TRBD1. CDR1 and CDR2 from the germline V gene are SNHLY and FYNNEI. The CDR3 consists of 14 residues. J gave up 4 bases and V 7 bases, and 8 bases lay outside the gene matches. The CDR3 spells CASTGQGIVTEAFF. CDR3 nucleotides: TGTGCCAGCACTGGACAGGGAATCGTCACTGAAGCTTTCTTT.

The V call is TRBV30, the J call TRBJ1-5; 12 nucleotides line up with TRBD1. The germline V gene encodes CDR1 GTSNPN and CDR2 SVGIG (reference sequence). V lost 3 bases to trimming and J lost 5 bases; unmatched junction nucleotides: 8. This CDR3 contains 16 residues. The CDR3 region is CAWRGSGTGGYQPQHF. In DNA form, the CDR3 reads TGTGCCTGGAGGGGATCGGGGACAGGGGGCTATCAGCCCCAGCATTTT. Variable domain in full (rest from reference TRBV30 and TRBJ1-5): SQTIHQWPATLVQPVGSPLSLECTVEGTSNPNLYWYRQAAGRGLQLLFYSVGIGQISSEVPQNLSASRPQDRQFILSSKKLLLSDSGFYLCAWRGSGTGGYQPQHFGDGTRLSIL.

V is TRBV6-5 and J is TRBJ1-4; TRBD1 matches 9 bases. V lost 2 bases, J lost 5 bases, and 6 bases stayed unmatched. The CDR3 is 16 amino acids. Germline V gene data show CDR1 as MNHEY and CDR2 as SVGAGI. DNA for the CDR3: TGTGCCAGCAGTTACACGGGGACAGGGCCGAATGAAAAACTGTTTTTT. This translates into CASSYTGTGPNEKLFF.

CDR3 loop: CASSQGQGARGSPLHF. The CDR3 DNA is TGCGCCAGCAGCCAAGGACAGGGGGCTCGAGGATCACCCCTCCACTTT. The chain joins TRBV4-1 to TRBJ1-6, with TRBD1 matching 10 bases. This CDR3 has 16 residues. From germline, CDR1 is MGHRA and CDR2 YSYEKL. V shed 1 base and J 10 bases; nucleotides not matched to a gene: 7.

CDR3 DNA: TGTGCCAGCAGTCTACGAACTAGCGGTCCCTACGAGCAGTACTTC. It translates to CASSLRTSGPYEQYF. This chain uses TRBV27 with TRBJ2-7, with TRBD2 matching 8 bases. The J segment lost 2 bases and the V segment lost 5 bases, leaving 8 bases of the junction unmatched. There are 15 residues in the CDR3. Looked up from germline, CDR1 is MNHEY and CDR2 is SMNVEV (reference sequence).

V is TRBV6-6 and J is TRBJ1-2; 7 bases are shared with TRBD1. Trimming took 5 bases from V and 8 from J; bases not matched to a gene: 8. The germline CDR1 and CDR2 sequences are MNHNY and SVGAGI (reference sequence). CDR3 length: 13 residues. CDR3 in amino acids: CASSITGEGGYTF. In DNA form, the CDR3 reads TGTGCCAGCAGTATCACAGGGGAGGGGGGCTACACCTTC.

The chain has TRBV5-1 and TRBJ2-3; 9 positions match TRBD2. The CDR3 consists of 18 residues. CDR1 is SGHRS, CDR2 YFSETQ, per germline. The V gene end was trimmed by 3 bases and the J gene end by 0 bases; junction bases not matched to a gene: 11. The CDR3 region has the DNA TGCGCCAGCAGCTCTATGACTAGCGGAAGCCGTAGCACAGATACGCAGTATTTT. It specifies CASSSMTSGSRSTDTQYF.

This chain links TRBV13 with TRBJ1-1; D perhaps matches TRBD1 (5 bases). Germline values: CDR1 PRHDT, CDR2 FYEKMQ (reference sequence). The CDR3 sequence is 14 residues long. The V and J ends lost 0 bases and 1 base respectively, with 6 bases between them. CDR3 residues: CASSLGRGNTEAFF. The CDR3, as DNA: TGTGCCAGCAGCTTAGGGAGGGGGAACACTGAAGCTTTCTTT.

The V gene is TRBV30, the J gene TRBJ2-1; 9 bases fit TRBD1. With V trimmed by 1 base and J by 8 bases, 6 bases remained unmatched. Germline V lookup: CDR1 GTSNPN, CDR2 SVGIG (reference sequence). The CDR3 covers 14 residues. The CDR3 nucleotides are TGTGCCTGGAGTGGCGGGACAGGGATGTATGAGCAGTTCTTC. It translates to CAWSGGTGMYEQFF.

Here the CDR3 reads CASIPLCPGRQQADNSPLHF. In DNA, the CDR3 is TGCGCCAGCATCCCATTATGCCCCGGGCGACAGCAAGCGGATAATTCACCCCTCCACTTT. The chain couples TRBV23-1 to TRBJ1-6; D possibly corresponds to TRBD1 (5 bases). TRBV23-1 is treated as an ORF (open reading frame) with a function not yet certain. V was clipped by 7 bases and J by 5 bases, with 30 bases between them. This CDR3 region has 20 residues.

The V call is TRBV27, the J call TRBJ1-4, with 7 bases fitting TRBD1. J gave up 6 bases and V 1 base, and 2 bases lay outside the gene matches. Per the germline V gene, CDR1 is MNHEY and CDR2 is SMNVEV (reference sequence). The CDR3 covers 14 residues. CDR3 region: CASSLCQGDEKLFF. CDR3 DNA sequence: TGTGCCAGCAGTTTATGTCAGGGGGATGAAAAACTGTTTTTT.

This chain connects TRBV7-3 to TRBJ2-1; 10 bases match TRBD1. After removal of 5 bases from V and 3 bases from J, the junction contained 4 bases not matched to a gene. The CDR3 is made up of 15 amino acids. Germline V lookup: CDR1 SGHTA, CDR2 FQGTGA. The CDR3 spells CASSPGQGVYNEQFF. In nucleotides, the CDR3 is TGTGCCAGCAGCCCAGGACAGGGGGTCTACAATGAGCAGTTCTTC.

This clone appeared a few times. This chain uses TRBV9 with TRBJ1-3; TRBD1 might be the D (5 bases). Looked up from germline, CDR1 is SGDLS and CDR2 is YYNGEE. V was cut by 1 base and J by 0 bases, with 11 bases left in between. The CDR3 extends over 16 amino acids. CDR3 residues: CASSVRGTYSGNTIYF. CDR3 DNA sequence: TGTGCCAGCAGCGTACGGGGGACTTACTCTGGAAACACCATATATTTT.

The chain combines TRBV12-3 or TRBV12-4 with TRBJ1-5, with 7 bases matching TRBD1. Losses at the gene ends were 6 bases for V and 7 bases for J; bases not matched to a gene: 6. This CDR3 is 13 amino acids long. Written as DNA, the CDR3 is TGTGCCAGCAGCTCCGACAGGGACCAGCCCCAGCATTTT. Its protein product is CASSSDRDQPQHF.

This rearrangement joins TRBV11-2 to TRBJ1-1, with D perhaps TRBD1 (6 bases). From germline, CDR1 is SGHAT and CDR2 FQNNGV. The V end lost 8 bases, the J end lost 1 base, and 17 bases lay between the germline ends. The length of the CDR3 is 15 residues. CDR3 protein: CASVGQGTRNTEAFF. The CDR3 DNA reads TGTGCCAGCGTCGGCCAGGGGACACGGAACACTGAAGCTTTCTTT. Complete variable domain (other parts from reference TRBV11-2 and TRBJ1-1): EAGVAQSPRYKIIEKRQSVAFWCNPISGHATLYWYQQILGQGPKLLIQFQNNGVVDDSQLPKDRFSAERLKGVDSTLKIQPAKLEDSAVYLCASVGQGTRNTEAFFGQGTRLTVV.

The genes are TRBV29-1 and TRBJ1-1; D is unclear. The CDR3 covers 10 residues. The V gene lost 2 bases and the J gene lost 11 bases, with 9 bases spanning the gap. Germline loops: CDR1 SQVTM, CDR2 ANQGSEA. The CDR3 nucleotides read TGCAGCGTTGAACAGGTTGAGGCTTTCTTT. As protein: CSVEQVEAFF.

CDR3 coding DNA: TGCAGCGTTAGACAGCAGAATAACTATGGCTACACCTTC. Amino acid sequence: CSVRQQNNYGYTF. This chain connects TRBV29-1 to TRBJ1-2, with D tentatively TRBD1 (5 bases). This CDR3 is built from 13 residues. Germline CDR1 is SQVTM and CDR2 is ANQGSEA. V lost 5 bases and J 1 base, leaving 11 bases between the germline ends.

The chain links TRBV19 to TRBJ1-3; 8 bases line up with TRBD1. Trimming cost V 11 bases and J 4 bases; bases outside gene matches: 7. The CDR3 totals 13 residues. CDR1 LNHDA and CDR2 SQIVND come from the germline V gene (reference sequence). CDR3 sequence: CAADRGTGNTIYF. Here the CDR3 DNA reads TGTGCCGCCGACAGGGGAACAGGAAACACCATATATTTT. Filled out from reference TRBV19 and TRBJ1-3, the complete variable domain reads DGGITQSPKYLFRKEGQNVTLSCEQNLNHDAMYWYRQDPGQGLRLIYYSQIVNDFQKGDIAEGYSVSREKKESFPLTVTSAQKNPTAFYLCAADRGTGNTIYFGEGSWLTVV.

The chain is built from TRBV28 and TRBJ2-3; the match to TRBD1 covers 7 bases. Germline-derived CDR1 and CDR2 are MDHEN and SYDVKM. J was trimmed by 8 bases and V by 6 bases; bases with no gene match: 20. CDR3 size: 17 residues. The CDR3 nucleotides read TGTGCCAGCAGCCCAAAACCGGGACAGACTGTTTTCGGTACGCAGTATTTT. It yields the protein CASSPKPGQTVFGTQYF.

V gene TRBV2 combines with J gene TRBJ2-2; TRBD1 is a possible D gene (5 bases). The V and J ends lost 6 bases and 3 bases respectively, with 11 bases between them. This CDR3 contains 14 residues. Germline V CDR1 and CDR2: SNHLY, FYNNEI. CDR3 DNA sequence: TGTGCCAGCAGGACCGACAGCTACACCGGGGAGCTGTTTTTT. Residues: CASRTDSYTGELFF.

The V call is TRBV11-2, the J call TRBJ2-7, with a weak D call TRBD1 (6 bases). V dropped 7 bases and J dropped 4 bases, with 17 bases sitting between them. The CDR3 is 14 residues long. CDR1 SGHAT and CDR2 FQNNGV come from the germline V gene. Here the CDR3 reads CASTWTVPGYEQYF. Written as DNA, the CDR3 is TGTGCCAGCACCTGGACAGTCCCCGGGTACGAGCAGTACTTC.

J is TRBJ2-5 and V is TRBV9; TRBD1 matches at 9 bases. Trimming cost V 3 bases and J 5 bases; bases outside gene matches: 2. CDR3 size: 13 residues. The germline V gene has CDR1 SGDLS and CDR2 YYNGEE. CDR3: CASSATGGETQYF. The CDR3 DNA follows: TGTGCCAGCAGCGCCACAGGGGGCGAGACCCAGTACTTC.

This clone appeared a single time. The chain is built from TRBV3-1 (or the pseudogene TRBV3-2) and TRBJ2-7, with 10 bases aligning to TRBD1. The CDR3 runs 17 residues. The junction had 8 bases not matched to a gene; V was cut back by 0 bases and J by 3 bases. CDR1 and CDR2 (germline): LGHDT, YNNKEL (reference sequence). As DNA, the CDR3 is TGTGCCAGCAGCCAAGAGAGGGGGACAGGGGTAGACTACGAGCAGTACTTC. Protein sequence: CASSQERGTGVDYEQYF.

This clone was picked up one time. This chain uses TRBV4-2 with TRBJ2-7; 12 bases are a match to TRBD2. Trimming cost V 4 bases and J 2 bases; bases outside gene matches: 12. The CDR3 is made up of 18 amino acids. Germline CDR1 LGHNA, CDR2 YNFKEQ. The CDR3 here is CASSLTTSGGTKTYEQYF. The CDR3 DNA reads TGTGCCAGCAGCCTTACTACTAGCGGGGGGACCAAAACCTACGAGCAGTACTTC.

This rearrangement joins TRBV27 to TRBJ2-1; 10 bases are a match to TRBD2. CDR3 length: 15 amino acids. Germline loops: CDR1 MNHEY, CDR2 SMNVEV (reference sequence). The ends lost 5 bases at V and 8 bases at J; junction bases unmatched: 9. The CDR3 protein is CASSAASGSFYEQFF. CDR3 coding DNA: TGTGCCAGCAGTGCTGCTAGCGGGAGCTTTTATGAGCAGTTCTTC.

The chain has TRBV18 and TRBJ2-7; unclear D gene. CDR1 and CDR2 from the germline V gene are KGHSH and LQKENI. The CDR3 contains 13 residues. V lost 1 base and J lost 3, with 7 bases in between. The CDR3 protein is CASSPQNGYEQYF. The CDR3 DNA reads as TGTGCCAGCTCACCACAGAACGGCTACGAGCAGTACTTC.

Only one count was recorded for this clone. This rearrangement joins TRBV12-3 or TRBV12-4 to TRBJ1-2; 7 nucleotides align to TRBD1. Trimming at V came to 3 bases and at J to 6 bases, leaving 4 bases not matched to a gene. The CDR3 length is 13 residues. The DNA for the CDR3 is TGTGCCAGCAGTTTCGGGGGGACAGATGGCTACACCTTC. This codes for CASSFGGTDGYTF.

The CDR3 loop reads CASSQVGATGNTIYF. DNA of the CDR3: TGCGCCAGCAGCCAAGTAGGGGCCACTGGAAACACCATATATTTT. The rearrangement uses TRBV4-1 and TRBJ1-3, with a tentative D call TRBD1 (5 bases). The CDR3 is 15 residues long. The germline V and J ends were trimmed by 1 base and 2 bases, with 9 bases remaining between them. Germline values: CDR1 MGHRA, CDR2 YSYEKL.